This TCR beta chain appears in the sequencing data of a study of circulating and synovial CD4+ cells in juvenile arthritis. This clone appeared a few times. Antigen specificity is unknown. Trimming stripped 5 bases from V and 7 bases from J, with 15 bases between. The CDR3 loop spans 15 amino acids. Germline V CDR1 and CDR2: SEHNR, FQNEAQ (reference sequence). The repertoire was sequenced with immunoSEQ multiplex PCR; TCRdb's copy has only in-frame clones and lacks some. The data hold around 30,000 clones, with 90% to 95% observed a single time. Patients with active juvenile idiopathic arthritis donated these samples. Regarding the study as a whole: These repertoires were less diverse than bulk blood CD4 repertoires. These blood cells shared more CDR3 sequences with synovium than bulk blood.

The sample was CD4+ T cells from blood. The TCR sequence derives from a human donor with juvenile idiopathic arthritis. The V and J genes are TRBV7-9 and TRBJ1-6; a weak D match, TRBD1 (5 bases). This chain's CDR3 is CASSPATASNSPLHF. The CDR3 coding sequence is TGTGCCAGCAGCCCTGCGACAGCCTCGAATTCACCCCTCCACTTT.